One sample yielded the 14 T cell receptor beta chains listed below, sequenced in a study of T cells in Graves' hyperthyroidism and ophthalmopathy. Regions amplified from RNA transcripts were the TCR beta CDR3 regions. First-round RT-PCR with HTBI primers amplified the TCR CDR3 region. TCRdb ran MiXCR on the multiplex PCR reads and lists one entry per CDR3 protein. The sample has a few hundred thousand distinct CDR3 sequences, around 16% seen once. The sequenced material came from blood. These receptors were taken from a woman in her forties with Graves' ophthalmopathy.

This clonotype was found a few times. The J gene is TRBJ2-1, the V gene TRBV4-2; 7 bases line up with TRBD2. V shed 2 bases, J shed 6 bases, and the junction held 19 bases outside the gene matches. The CDR3 length is 19 residues. Germline V CDR1 and CDR2: LGHNA, YNFKEQ. The CDR3 protein is CASSQRWELGGRAVNEQFF. As DNA, the CDR3 is TGTGCCAGCAGCCAAAGATGGGAGTTAGGAGGGAGGGCCGTCAATGAGCAGTTCTTC.

This clonotype was found many times. The CDR3: CASSQGAGVSYEQYF. The DNA of the CDR3 is TGTGCCAGCAGCCAGGGAGCGGGGGTCTCCTACGAGCAGTACTTC. The chain recombines TRBV3-1 with TRBJ2-7, with TRBD2 matching 8 bases. This CDR3 region has 15 residues. V was clipped by 3 bases and J by 0 bases; unmatched bases: 4. Germline lookup yields CDR1 LGHDT and CDR2 YNNKEL (reference sequence).

Many counts were recorded for this clonotype. CDR3 in DNA: TGTGCCAGCAGCTTTTCCGGAACAGGGACTGAGCAGTTCTTC. Encoded protein: CASSFSGTGTEQFF. The gene calls are TRBV11-3 and TRBJ2-1; a possible D gene is TRBD1 (6 bases). V dropped 3 bases and J dropped 9 bases, with 15 bases sitting between them. The CDR3 has 14 amino acids. The germline V gene encodes CDR1 SGHNT and CDR2 YENEEA.

At least ten counts were recorded for this clonotype. The V call is TRBV28, the J call TRBJ1-1; 8 bases map to TRBD1. The CDR3 extends over 14 amino acids. V trimming: 6 bases; J trimming: 4 bases; junction bases outside the gene matches: 7. Germline V CDR1 and CDR2: MDHEN, SYDVKM. CDR3 sequence reads: CASSADRGITEAFF. CDR3 nucleotide sequence: TGTGCCAGCAGCGCCGACAGGGGTATCACTGAAGCTTTCTTT.

This clonotype appeared a few times. The chain has TRBV4-1 and TRBJ2-7; TRBD2 is a possible D gene (6 bases). The ends were cut back, 1 base at V and 7 bases at J, with 14 bases in the middle. The CDR3 is 14 residues long. In germline, CDR1 is MGHRA, CDR2 YSYEKL. The DNA of the CDR3 is TGCGCCAGCAGCCAAGTGAAACTAGCTGCTGAGCAGTACTTC. As protein: CASSQVKLAAEQYF.

This clonotype showed up many times. The chain employs TRBV2 and TRBJ2-2; D is perhaps TRBD1 (6 bases). V was shortened by 7 bases and J by 2 bases, with 14 bases between the two germline ends. Germline loops: CDR1 SNHLY, CDR2 FYNNEI. CDR3 length: 15 residues. The CDR3 protein is CASILQGFNTGELFF. The CDR3 region has the DNA TGTGCCAGCATCTTACAGGGATTTAACACCGGGGAGCTGTTTTTT.

V gene TRBV6-1 combines with J gene TRBJ1-4; TRBD1 is a possible D gene (5 bases). Germline values: CDR1 MNHNS, CDR2 SASEGT. This CDR3 is 18 amino acids long. Trimming left V 4 bases short and J 0 bases short, with 18 bases between. CDR3 in DNA: TGTGCCAGCAGTGGAGGGGTTCAGTCGTACACAACTAATGAAAAACTGTTTTTT. It translates to CASSGGVQSYTTNEKLFF.

This clonotype was detected ten times or more. V is TRBV5-6 and J is TRBJ2-1; 7 nucleotides line up with TRBD2. Germline V gene lookup returns CDR1 SGHDT and CDR2 YYEEEE. After removal of 2 bases from V and 6 bases from J, the junction contained 8 bases not matched to a gene. The CDR3 has 15 residues. CDR3 protein: CASSFGGRAGNEQFF. CDR3 sequence (DNA): TGTGCCAGCAGCTTTGGAGGGAGGGCCGGCAATGAGCAGTTCTTC.

This clonotype showed up just a few times. This may arise from a read error, as a much more abundant clone is one base away. The CDR3 protein is CASKKGGNQETQHF. CDR3 DNA sequence: TGTGCCAGCAAGAAGGGGGGGAACCAAGAGACCCAGCACTTC. This chain joins TRBV28 and TRBJ2-5, with D perhaps TRBD2 (7 bases). The CDR3 is made up of 14 amino acids. The germline gives CDR1 MDHEN, CDR2 SYDVKM. The variable domain in full, with the rest retrieved from reference TRBV28 and TRBJ2-5, is DVKVTQSSRYLVKRTGEKVFLECVQDMDHENMFWYRQDPGLGLRLIYFSYDVKMKEKGDIPEGYSVSREKKERFSLILESASTNQTSMYLCASKKGGNQETQHFGPGTRLLVL.

In its sample, this clonotype was seen many times. This chain links TRBV7-3 with TRBJ2-3; D might be TRBD1 (6 bases). Trimming removed 3 bases from V and 0 bases from J, with 13 bases in between. CDR3 length: 16 residues. The germline V gene has CDR1 SGHTA and CDR2 FQGTGA. This CDR3 is CASSLGHQTSTDTQYF. DNA for the CDR3: TGTGCCAGCAGCTTGGGACACCAAACAAGCACAGATACGCAGTATTTT. The full variable domain, with the rest looked up from reference TRBV7-3 and TRBJ2-3, is GAGVSQTPSNKVTEKGKYVELRCDPISGHTALYWYRQSLGQGPEFLIYFQGTGAADDSGLPNDRFFAVRPEGSVSTLKIQRTERGDSAVYLCASSLGHQTSTDTQYFGPGTRLTVL.

In regard to this clonotype: One base away lies a much larger clone, so this may be a sequencing read error. V gene TRBV28 combines with J gene TRBJ2-5; D remains ambiguous. Germline V lookup: CDR1 MDHEN, CDR2 SYDVKM. The CDR3 consists of 13 residues. The CDR3 DNA sequence: TGTGCCAGCAGCAGGACGTATCAAGGGACCCAGTACTTC. The encoded protein is CASSRTYQGTQYF.

This clonotype was found many times. The gene calls are TRBV6-1 and TRBJ2-4, with 14 bases fitting TRBD2. The junction had 10 bases not matched to a gene; V was cut back by 6 bases and J by 3 bases. This CDR3 spans 18 amino acids. Germline V gives CDR1 MNHNS, CDR2 SASEGT. The DNA for the CDR3 is TGTGCCAGCAGGGACTCGACTAGCGGGGGGGCTCTCAAAAACATTCAGTACTTC. It codes for CASRDSTSGGALKNIQYF.

The sample holds many counts of this clonotype. V gene TRBV29-1 combines with J gene TRBJ2-1; no definite D call. CDR3 length: 10 amino acids. Germline values: CDR1 SQVTM, CDR2 ANQGSEA. V was clipped by 6 bases and J by 5 bases, with 5 bases between them. CDR3 in amino acids: CSVGNNEQFF. DNA for the CDR3: TGCAGCGTCGGAAACAATGAGCAGTTCTTC.

Many counts were recorded for this clonotype. V is TRBV20-1 and J is TRBJ2-3, with 11 bases matching TRBD1. CDR1 is DFQATT and CDR2 is SNEGSKA in the germline V gene (reference sequence). The CDR3 spans 18 residues. The V and J ends lost 3 bases and 3 bases, in that order; junction bases with no gene match: 14. DNA of the CDR3: TGCAGTGCTAGGGAATGGACGTTCGGGACAGGGGGAACAGATACGCAGTATTTT. Translated: CSAREWTFGTGGTDTQYF.